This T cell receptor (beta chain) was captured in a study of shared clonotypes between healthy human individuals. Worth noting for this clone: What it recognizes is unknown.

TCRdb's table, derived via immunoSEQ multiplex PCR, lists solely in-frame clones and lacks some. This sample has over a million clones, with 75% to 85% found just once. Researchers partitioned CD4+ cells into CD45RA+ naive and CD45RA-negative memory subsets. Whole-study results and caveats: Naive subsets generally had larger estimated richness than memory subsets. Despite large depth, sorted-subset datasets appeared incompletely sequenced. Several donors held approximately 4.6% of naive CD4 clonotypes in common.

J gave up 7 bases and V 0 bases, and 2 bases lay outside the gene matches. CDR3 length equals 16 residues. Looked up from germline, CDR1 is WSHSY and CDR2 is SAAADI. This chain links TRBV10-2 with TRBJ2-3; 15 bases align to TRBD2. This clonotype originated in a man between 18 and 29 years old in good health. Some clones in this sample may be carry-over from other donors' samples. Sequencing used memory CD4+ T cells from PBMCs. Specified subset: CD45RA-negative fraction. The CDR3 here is CASSESGLAGGNTQYF. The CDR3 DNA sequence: TGCGCCAGCAGTGAGTCAGGACTAGCGGGAGGGAATACGCAGTATTTT.